Listed below are T cell receptor beta chains from one sample, sequenced in a study of shared clonotypes between healthy human individuals. The table came from immunoSEQ multiplex PCR; TCRdb's copy has only in-frame clones and leaves some out. There are millions of clones in the sample; 85% to 95% occur only once, and 0.13% lies in the top ten. The sample taken for sequencing was naive CD4+ T cells sorted from blood. These receptors all stem from a man aged 18 to 29 in good health. Both conserved end residues are part of each CDR3. The D gene is left open where the match is weak.

V,D,J,CDR3
TRBV7-3,TRBD1,TRBJ1-2,CASSSSGGVGGYTF
TRBV5-1,-,TRBJ2-2,CASSKGGANTGELFF
TRBV29-1,TRBD2,TRBJ2-3,CSVEGGLAGRSVDTQYF
TRBV5-8,-,TRBJ1-2,CASSPLEDGGYTF
TRBV5-1,-,TRBJ2-7,CASSWIPTGTRSDEQYF
TRBV30,-,TRBJ2-3,CAWSGPDTQYF
TRBV6-6,-,TRBJ2-1,CASNIGQYNEQFF
TRBV19,-,TRBJ1-3,CASSIRGSTGNTIYF
TRBV5-1,TRBD1,TRBJ1-4,CASSLGQGAYEKLFF
TRBV5-1,-,TRBJ2-7,CASSLKGDEQYF
TRBV7-8,TRBD1,TRBJ2-7,CASSYRPLTGASSYEQYF
TRBV5-1,-,TRBJ2-5,CASSNLEETQYF
TRBV6-1,TRBD1,TRBJ1-2,CASRRGQANYGYTF
TRBV27,-,TRBJ1-6,CASSDTGFNSPLHF
TRBV10-3,TRBD1,TRBJ1-3,CAISALDRGIGNTIYF
TRBV5-6,-,TRBJ2-1,CASTVVLENEQFF
TRBV5-8,TRBD1,TRBJ1-1,CASKQGRGWDTEAFF
TRBV6-1,TRBD1,TRBJ1-6,CASSDTGGLPPLHF
TRBV27,-,TRBJ2-3,CASSRDGTSTDTQYF
TRBV18,-,TRBJ2-4,CASSPPPGPGQNIQYF
TRBV7-2,-,TRBJ2-1,CASSLAPRDEQFF
TRBV7-2,-,TRBJ1-2,CASSSDVSVGYTF
TRBV28,-,TRBJ2-7,CASAGSTYEQYF
TRBV7-9,-,TRBJ2-1,CASSPGPSGPNEQFF
TRBV5-1,-,TRBJ1-5,CASSVNPQGGGNQPQHF
TRBV7-2,TRBD2,TRBJ2-3,CASSLAPGLAWDTQYF
TRBV6-1,-,TRBJ1-6,CASVPSSYNSPLHF
TRBV5-1,-,TRBJ2-7,CASSSNYEQYF
TRBV11-2,TRBD1,TRBJ2-7,CASSRDRSYEQYF
TRBV10-3,TRBD2,TRBJ2-3,CAISSGSSDTQYF
TRBV7-2,-,TRBJ1-4,CASNVGARTTNEKLFF
TRBV28,-,TRBJ1-2,CASIRGPGRVGYTF
TRBV7-3,-,TRBJ1-6,CASSLLDGPNYNSPLHF
TRBV28,-,TRBJ2-3,CASSLGFGDTQYF
TRBV27,-,TRBJ1-1,CASAKMGSTEAFF
TRBV11-3,-,TRBJ1-6,CASSLFTYNSPLHF
TRBV5-4,-,TRBJ1-2,CASSWGQAVNYGYTF
TRBV6-1,-,TRBJ2-3,CASSGGLPSSTDTQYF
TRBV7-8,-,TRBJ1-2,CASSLAFDGRGSNYGYTF
TRBV23-1,-,TRBJ1-4,CASSQSRGLSYEKLFF
TRBV6-6,-,TRBJ2-1,CASSYPGGTGNEQFF
TRBV6-6,-,TRBJ2-7,CASSYSTSTRSYEQYF
TRBV6-5,TRBD1,TRBJ2-7,CASSLNRGSYEQYF
TRBV9,TRBD1,TRBJ1-4,CASSYRGSNEKLFF
TRBV4-2,TRBD1,TRBJ2-7,CASSQPGQGGDEQYF
TRBV10-3,-,TRBJ2-5,CAISESAYILGETQYF
TRBV27,TRBD1,TRBJ2-7,CASSKGQGVYEQYF
TRBV2,TRBD2,TRBJ2-1,CASSEGLANSYNEQFF
TRBV7-9,-,TRBJ1-2,CASSLRAGGYNYGYTF
TRBV6-1,-,TRBJ2-7,CASSELGASSYEQYF
TRBV1,-,TRBJ2-7,CTGGLAGVYSYEQYF
TRBV11-3,TRBD2,TRBJ2-1,CASSFSSGSNEQFF
TRBV5-4,TRBD2,TRBJ2-5,CASSKLAGGTQETQYF
TRBV5-1,-,TRBJ1-1,CASSPTGNTEAFF